A single sample is the source of the 19 T cell receptor beta chains below, sequenced in a study of T cells after yellow fever vaccination. One entry per CDR3 protein, called by TCRdb with MiXCR from the 5' RACE reads. The sample has 300,000 or so distinct CDR3 sequences, around 7.3% seen once. The sample consisted of PBMCs, taken more than 35 days after the first yellow fever vaccination. These receptors all come from a man aged 18 to 35 who received the YFV17D yellow fever vaccine.

This clonotype was counted only a few times. The CDR3 region has the DNA TGTGCCAGCAGTTACTCGCTGGGAGCCTCCTACGAGCAGTACTTC. Translated: CASSYSLGASYEQYF. The chain employs TRBV6-5 and TRBJ2-7, with D perhaps matching TRBD2 (5 bases). V was clipped by 0 bases and J by 0 bases, with 9 bases between them. The CDR3 has 15 amino acids. Germline V CDR1 and CDR2: MNHEY, SVGAGI.

The J gene is TRBJ1-4, the V gene TRBV6-5; D uncertain. This CDR3 has 14 amino acids. Germline V CDR1 and CDR2: MNHEY, SVGAGI. Trimming stripped 2 bases from V and 2 bases from J, with 6 bases between. The CDR3 loop reads CASSYTGTNEKLFF. Here the CDR3 DNA reads TGTGCCAGCAGTTACACCGGGACTAATGAAAAACTGTTTTTT.

The J gene is TRBJ1-2, the V gene TRBV7-2, with D possibly TRBD1 on 6 matching bases. V lost 5 bases, J lost 1 base, and 14 bases lay in between. Germline lookup yields CDR1 SGHTA and CDR2 FQGNSA. The CDR3 has 15 amino acids. For the CDR3, the DNA is TGTGCCAGCAGCCAGCGGACAGCCCTTAACTATGGCTACACCTTC. It translates to CASSQRTALNYGYTF.

This clonotype was seen ten or more times. CDR3 residues: CASSIRASGGQETQYF. Written as DNA, the CDR3 is TGTGCCAGTAGTATAAGGGCTAGCGGGGGCCAAGAGACCCAGTACTTC. The rearrangement links TRBV19 to TRBJ2-5; 10 bases match TRBD2. V gave up 2 bases and J gave up 1 base; unmatched junction bases: 4. CDR3 length equals 16 residues. CDR1 and CDR2 from the germline V gene are LNHDA and SQIVND (reference sequence). Based on the CDR3 plus reference TRBV19 and TRBJ2-5, the full variable domain is DGGITQSPKYLFRKEGQNVTLSCEQNLNHDAMYWYRQDPGQGLRLIYYSQIVNDFQKGDIAEGYSVSREKKESFPLTVTSAQKNPTAFYLCASSIRASGGQETQYFGPGTRLLVL.

This clonotype was detected ten times or more. The CDR3 protein is CASSAAGTGAADTQYF. The CDR3 DNA reads as TGCGCCAGCAGCGCCGCCGGGACAGGGGCGGCAGATACGCAGTATTTT. The chain combines TRBV5-1 with TRBJ2-3; 10 bases agree with TRBD1. Germline values: CDR1 SGHRS, CDR2 YFSETQ. V shed 4 bases, J shed 4 bases, and the junction held 9 bases outside the gene matches. The CDR3 has 16 amino acids.

This sequence joins TRBV6-5 and TRBJ2-7, with 8 bases identical to TRBD1. V dropped 4 bases and J dropped 3; count of bases not matched to a gene: 5. The germline gives CDR1 MNHEY, CDR2 SVGAGI. The CDR3 is made up of 14 amino acids. CDR3 residues: CASSFRDRFYEQYF. The CDR3 DNA sequence: TGTGCCAGCAGTTTCCGGGACAGGTTCTACGAGCAGTACTTC.

V and J are TRBV6-5 and TRBJ2-4, with unresolved D. V gave up 0 bases and J gave up 5 bases, with 8 bases separating them. The CDR3 contains 14 residues. The germline V gene encodes CDR1 MNHEY and CDR2 SVGAGI. As DNA, the CDR3 is TGTGCCAGCAGTTACTCGATCGCAGAAAACATTCAGTACTTC. This sequence encodes CASSYSIAENIQYF.

The chain is built from TRBV5-6 and TRBJ2-3; D call uncertain. CDR3 length: 13 amino acids. Trimming removed 2 bases at V and 5 bases at J, with 9 bases between. Germline V gene lookup returns CDR1 SGHDT and CDR2 YYEEEE. Here the CDR3 reads CASSFSRGDTQYF. In DNA, the CDR3 is TGTGCCAGCAGCTTCTCTCGTGGAGATACGCAGTATTTT. Full variable domain (missing parts from reference TRBV5-6 and TRBJ2-3): DAGVTQSPTHLIKTRGQQVTLRCSPKSGHDTVSWYQQALGQGPQFIFQYYEEEERQRGNFPDRFSGHQFPNYSSELNVNALLLGDSALYLCASSFSRGDTQYFGPGTRLTVL.

This clonotype has a count of ten or more. This sequence joins TRBV10-3 and TRBJ2-1; 9 nucleotides line up with TRBD2. The CDR3 runs to 17 residues. V shed 10 bases, J shed 0 bases, and the junction held 13 bases outside the gene matches. Germline CDR1 reads ENHRY; CDR2 reads SYGVKD. The DNA for the CDR3 is TGTGCCACACAGAACGGACTAGCGTGGCTCTCCTACAATGAGCAGTTCTTC. This translates into CATQNGLAWLSYNEQFF.

The chain uses TRBV14 and TRBJ2-2; D ambiguous. Germline assignment: CDR1 SGHDN and CDR2 FVKESK. CDR3 length: 14 amino acids. V shed 1 base and J shed 4 bases, with 7 bases lying between them. CDR3 protein: CASSQADLTGELFF. The CDR3 DNA reads as TGTGCCAGCAGCCAAGCTGATCTCACCGGGGAGCTGTTTTTT.

The chain joins TRBV12-3 or TRBV12-4 to TRBJ2-2, with D maybe TRBD2 (6 bases). CDR3 size: 15 residues. The ends were cut back, 1 base at V and 3 bases at J, with 9 bases in the middle. The CDR3 here is CASSLGGTHTGELFF. CDR3 DNA sequence: TGTGCCAGCAGTTTAGGCGGGACCCACACCGGGGAGCTGTTTTTT.

This clonotype appeared a few times. The chain joins TRBV5-1 to TRBJ2-2; possibly TRBD2 for D (7 bases). This CDR3 has 14 residues. Looked up from germline, CDR1 is SGHRS and CDR2 is YFSETQ. V lost 7 bases and J lost 4, with 14 bases in between. The CDR3 loop is CASHLGGATGELFF. The CDR3 bases are TGCGCCAGCCACCTAGGGGGGGCCACCGGGGAGCTGTTTTTT. The entire variable domain, with the rest obtained from reference TRBV5-1 and TRBJ2-2, is as follows: KAGVTQTPRYLIKTRGQQVTLSCSPISGHRSVSWYQQTPGQGLQFLFEYFSETQRNKGNFPGRFSGRQFSNSRSEMNVSTLELGDSALYLCASHLGGATGELFFGEGSRLTVL.

DNA for the CDR3: TGCAGTGCTAGAAGTCTGGGCGACCCTACCACCTACGAGCAGTACGTC. It specifies CSARSLGDPTTYEQYV. This rearrangement joins TRBV20-1 to TRBJ2-7; D uncertain. The V and J ends lost 2 bases and 2 bases respectively, with 19 bases between them. The CDR3 covers 16 residues. The germline V gene has CDR1 DFQATT and CDR2 SNEGSKA (reference sequence).

The sample holds many counts of this clonotype. The J gene is TRBJ2-7, the V gene TRBV7-9, with unresolved D. Germline values: CDR1 SEHNR, CDR2 FQNEAQ (reference sequence). CDR3 length: 15 amino acids. Trimming stripped 4 bases from V and 2 bases from J, with 15 bases between. CDR3 in amino acids: CASSSLPGTTYEQYF. CDR3 sequence (DNA): TGTGCCAGCAGCTCGCTTCCAGGTACAACCTACGAGCAGTACTTC.

This clonotype is categorized as medium-sized. V and J are TRBV20-1 and TRBJ2-3; 9 nucleotides align to TRBD1. J was trimmed by 4 bases and V by 1 base; bases with no gene match: 0. Germline V gene sequence: CDR1 DFQATT, CDR2 SNEGSKA (reference sequence). This CDR3 region has 13 residues. As DNA, the CDR3 is TGCAGTGCTAGAGGGGACAGGGCAGATACGCAGTATTTT. Translated, it gives CSARGDRADTQYF.

Only a few counts were recorded for this clonotype. This chain connects TRBV11-2 to TRBJ2-7, with a weak D call TRBD2 (5 bases). The CDR3 loop spans 15 amino acids. Trimming removed 5 bases at V and 0 bases at J, with 14 bases between. Germline lookup yields CDR1 SGHAT and CDR2 FQNNGV. In DNA form, the CDR3 reads TGTGCCAGCAGCCCACTAGGATTAGCCTCCTACGAGCAGTACTTC. Residues: CASSPLGLASYEQYF.

There are a few counts of this clonotype. The chain is built from TRBV2 and TRBJ2-3; no definite D call. V was trimmed by 7 bases and J by 4 bases, leaving 12 bases between them. The CDR3 length is 13 residues. The germline V gene has CDR1 SNHLY and CDR2 FYNNEI. CDR3: CASTRSVADTQYF. CDR3 bases: TGTGCCAGCACTCGCTCGGTCGCAGATACGCAGTATTTT. Combining the CDR3 with reference TRBV2 and TRBJ2-3 gives the whole variable domain EPEVTQTPSHQVTQMGQEVILRCVPISNHLYFYWYRQILGQKVEFLVSFYNNEISEKSEIFDDQFSVERPDGSNFTLKIRSTKLEDSAMYFCASTRSVADTQYFGPGTRLTVL.

This clonotype was recorded at least ten times. The V call is TRBV27, the J call TRBJ2-7; weak D call: TRBD1 (6 bases). Germline lookup yields CDR1 MNHEY and CDR2 SMNVEV (reference sequence). CDR3 length: 14 amino acids. With 0 bases removed from V and 3 bases from J, the gap between germline ends came to 9 bases. The CDR3 loop reads CASSLSGHGYEQYF. The DNA for the CDR3 is TGTGCCAGCAGTTTATCGGGACACGGCTACGAGCAGTACTTC.

This clonotype was seen only a few times. The chain combines TRBV7-9 with TRBJ2-1, with D uncertain. V lost 1 base, J lost 2 bases, and 9 bases lay in between. The CDR3 consists of 15 residues. Germline V gene lookup returns CDR1 SEHNR and CDR2 FQNEAQ (reference sequence). CDR3 amino acids: CASSLGVGPYNEQFF. CDR3 nucleotides: TGTGCCAGCAGCTTAGGGGTGGGCCCCTACAATGAGCAGTTCTTC.